The entry below describes one T cell receptor beta chain. Germline V CDR1 and CDR2: SGHDN, FVKESK. V lost 2 bases and J lost 9; bases outside the gene matches: 1. The CDR3 loop spans 13 amino acids. Using immunoSEQ multiplex PCR, the repertoire was profiled, and TCRdb retains in-frame clones only, with some absent. This table has 300,000 to 500,000 clones, over 75% appearing once. The sample originates from a study of blood T cell repertoires in COVID-19. The sequenced material came from PBMCs or T cells enriched from blood (not recorded which). The origin of this receptor is a young woman with acute COVID-19. V and J are TRBV14 and TRBJ1-6; the match to TRBD1 covers 7 bases. The CDR3 DNA is TGTGCCAGCAGCCAAAGGGGGCTTTCACCCCTCCACTTT. Protein product: CASSQRGLSPLHF.